This TCR beta chain was sequenced in a study of somatic mutations in cytotoxic T cells in rheumatoid arthritis (dated by TCRdb to between 2016 and 2019). For context, the study as a whole: A FACSAria II or Sony SH800 was used to flow-sort some V beta antibody-stained T-cell populations at nearly 100% purity, and TCRB sequencing was also done on sorted V beta1+ cells. The median ages of the patient and control groups were essentially identical. The study asked whether expanded CD8+ T-cell clones in newly diagnosed, untreated rheumatoid arthritis carry somatic mutations, and used TCRB deep sequencing to characterize clonality. For 65 rheumatoid arthritis patients and more than 15 healthy controls, TCRB deep sequencing was carried out. Results and caveats for the whole study, not just this receptor: No adjustment for multiple comparisons was made for the slight TRBV07 underrepresentation in patients. CD8+ clonality increased with age in patients (Spearman r of about 0.45) but not in healthy controls. The antigen targets of the expanded CD8+ clones were unknown, and absence from virus-specific databases did not rule out viral specificity. In 8 out of 65 patients, more than 20% of CD8+ cells belonged to the largest CD8+ clone, while several identical CD8+ TCRB sequences were shared between blood and synovial fluid. CD8+ T-cell clonality did not differ significantly between rheumatoid arthritis patients and age-matched healthy controls.

This clone was recorded once. Its antigen specificity is not known. No qualities accompany the bases; no much larger clone lies one base away. TCRB CDR3 sequencing used the immunoSEQ assay on genomic DNA. As for the authors' bioinformatics: The analyses included only productive TCRB rearrangements. Clonality was calculated as a Shannon entropy-based productive clonality index, and a clone was defined by a unique TCRB CDR3 sequence. Repertoire overlap for a pair of samples was computed from each clone's template counts relative to total templates per sample. V-gene usage from TCRB sequencing and V-gene usage measured by flow cytometry were correlated (Spearman r of over 0.6). TCRdb re-hosts the immuneACCESS table, in-frame sequences only. Its copies lack some clones; in the studies checked, an unresolved V gene accounts for under half of them, and the cause for the rest is not known. Clone size and V and J calls were adopted from that table, with D and trimming inferred from the DNA. In all, the sample holds about 26,000 clones, and around 80% of those were seen once. More than 4.5% of the sample comes from the top ten.

With a median age of approximately 56 years (range about 21-75) and around 50% female, the healthy controls consisted of fewer than 25 blood donors whose buffy coats were used. Positive magnetic bead selection on an AutoMACS was used to isolate CD4+ and CD8+ cells, with flow cytometry used to check purity. Peripheral blood mononuclear cells were obtained using density gradient separation with Ficoll-Paque PLUS. DNA from CD4-enriched, CD8-enriched or PBMC samples was extracted using Nucleospin Tissue or Tissue XS kits and then quantified on a Qubit 2.0 fluorometer. Reading from cysteine to phenylalanine, the CDR3 counts 17 amino acids. Only CDR3 DNA remains: 51 bases, in frame from the first base. V sheds 2 bases and J sheds 0 bases, leaving 14 bases between their ends. CDR1 and CDR2 are read off the germline V gene (reference sequence) as PRHDT and FYEKMQ.

The sample taken for sequencing was CD8+ T cells sorted from blood. The chain couples TRBV13 to TRBJ2-1; no D gene call is confident. The clonotype originates from a man aged 45-65 years in good health. The nucleotide sequence reads TGTGCCAGCAGCTTATACGTGACCGATAGCTCCTACAATGAGCAGTTCTTC. It translates as CASSLYVTDSSYNEQFF.